This T cell receptor beta chain originates from a study of cytomegalovirus exposure and HLA in healthy donors. Regarding donors, all were healthy bone marrow donors. There was no recording of CMV serostatus for this donor. Vbeta (60) and Jbeta (13) primers were used in the PCR. Measured with immunoSEQ multiplex PCR; TCRdb has only the in-frame clones, and not every one. In the table there are roughly 140,000 clones, around 73% of which are singletons. The V end lost 0 bases, the J end lost 6 bases, and 9 bases lay between the germline ends. Germline V lookup: CDR1 SEHNR, CDR2 FQNEAQ (reference sequence). The CDR3 totals 13 residues.

Sequencing input: PBMCs. This receptor was taken from a human donor in good health. V and J are TRBV7-9 and TRBJ2-7; D possibly corresponds to TRBD1 (5 bases). In DNA form, the CDR3 reads TGTGCCAGCAGCTTAGCCAGGGCTGCCGAGCAGTACTTC. The encoded protein is CASSLARAAEQYF. The entire variable domain, with the rest obtained from reference TRBV7-9 and TRBJ2-7, is as follows: DTGVSQNPRHKITKRGQNVTFRCDPISEHNRLYWYRQTLGQGPEFLTYFQNEAQLEKSRLLSDRFSAERPKGSFSTLEIQRTEQGDSAMYLCASSLARAAEQYFGPGTRLTVT.